The clone carrying this T cell receptor (beta chain) came up many times. No antigen is known for it. Libraries from naive CD8 cells were generated from roughly 21,000 to 960,000 sorted cells (with 10%, 30% or 50% RNA). Naive CD8 T cells were sorted as CD8+CD4-CCR7+CD45RA+. This sample is part of a study of molecular identifiers for immune sequencing clone quantification. Study-wide context: For replicates, RNA isolated from roughly 20,000 or 100,000 naive CD8 cells was divided into five portions, of which four were sequenced. General study points: Highly expanded clone sizes could be underestimated through barcode sharing by identical TCR molecules.

V lost 1 base and J 6 bases, leaving 7 bases between the germline ends. The CDR3 contains 12 residues. MiXCR, applied by TCRdb to the PCR reads, yields one record per CDR3 protein. The sample lists hundreds of thousands of distinct CDR3 sequences; approximately 24% were seen once. This TCR was recovered from a human donor in good health. Some libraries in this study had Jurkat cell RNA spiked in. Sequenced input: naive CD8+ T cells from blood, with Jurkat cell RNA spiked in. Subset defined: FACS-sorted CD8+CD4-CCR7+CD45RA+ naive T cells. V gene TRBV12-3 or TRBV12-4 combines with J gene TRBJ2-7; D unresolved. Here the CDR3 reads CASSLGGFEQYF. The CDR3 bases are TGTGCCAGCAGTTTAGGTGGGTTCGAGCAGTACTTC.